The clone carrying this T cell receptor beta chain was counted between two and nine times. The second PCR ran roughly 6 to 12 cycles with a sample-barcoded 5' primer and J-beta primers. TCRdb redid the calling of the 5' RACE reads with MiXCR, one entry per CDR3 protein. The sample lists around 800,000 distinct CDR3 sequences, 40% to 50% seen once, with around 21% in the top ten. In germline, CDR1 is DFQATT, CDR2 SNEGSKA (reference sequence). The trim removed 6 bases at V and 9 bases at J, leaving 13 bases unmatched. CDR3 length equals 14 residues. The data are from a study of blood T cells in healthy people across ages.

This TCR came from a man in his sixties in good health. The source material was blood. The chain recombines TRBV20-1 with TRBJ2-1; 8 nucleotides align to TRBD1. CDR3 region: CSAEAGGQSSEQFF. The CDR3 DNA is TGCAGTGCGGAGGCAGGGGGCCAGTCCAGTGAGCAGTTCTTC.